These 25 T cell receptor beta chains originate from one sample sequenced in a study of cytomegalovirus exposure and HLA in healthy donors. 13 Jbeta primers and 60 Vbeta primers were used for the PCR. The assay was immunoSEQ multiplex PCR, and TCRdb's table has in-frame clones only and misses some. The profile shows about 120,000 clones, around 74% of them singletons. The sequenced material came from PBMCs. The receptors shown here come from a man aged 55 to 70 in good health and CMV-seropositive.

Notes on this clone: Other DNA sequences in the sample encode the same CDR3. The chain has TRBV11-3 and TRBJ2-5; D is undetermined. V was pared by 0 bases and J by 2 bases, with 4 bases between. Germline lookup yields CDR1 SGHNT and CDR2 YENEEA. The CDR3 loop spans 13 amino acids. This chain's CDR3 is CASSLESQETQYF. The CDR3 region has the DNA TGTGCCAGCAGCTTAGAGAGTCAAGAGACCCAGTACTTC.

The J gene is TRBJ1-1, the V gene TRBV11-2; the match to TRBD1 covers 11 bases. The junction had 5 bases not matched to a gene; V was cut back by 4 bases and J by 7 bases. CDR1 SGHAT and CDR2 FQNNGV come from the germline V gene. This CDR3 is 14 amino acids long. This CDR3 is CASSSRTGGVEAFF. The CDR3, as DNA: TGTGCCAGCAGCTCCCGGACAGGGGGCGTTGAAGCTTTCTTT.

In its sample, this clone was seen a few times. This chain links TRBV18 with TRBJ2-7; 9 nucleotides agree with TRBD1. The length of the CDR3 is 16 residues. Germline V gene lookup returns CDR1 KGHSH and CDR2 LQKENI. Trimming at V came to 4 bases and at J to 0 bases, leaving 7 bases not matched to a gene. CDR3 nucleotide sequence: TGTGCCAGCTCACTCTCCCGGGACAGGGTCTCCTACGAGCAGTACTTC. It is translated as CASSLSRDRVSYEQYF.

The rearrangement links TRBV5-1 to TRBJ2-7; 8 bases align to TRBD2. After removal of 0 bases from V and 2 bases from J, the junction contained 4 bases not matched to a gene. Looked up from germline, CDR1 is SGHRS and CDR2 is YFSETQ. This CDR3 has 15 amino acids. CDR3 bases: TGCGCCAGCAGCTTGGGACGGGGGGGCCCCTACGAGCAGTACTTC. Protein sequence: CASSLGRGGPYEQYF.

The rearrangement uses TRBV7-2 and TRBJ1-4; possibly TRBD1 for D (5 bases). The CDR3 is 15 residues long. CDR1 and CDR2 from the germline V gene are SGHTA and FQGNSA. The V gene lost 2 bases and the J gene lost 7 bases, with 14 bases spanning the gap. CDR3 bases: TGTGCCAGCAGCTTAACAGGTGGGCCGGGTGAAAAACTGTTTTTT. This sequence encodes CASSLTGGPGEKLFF.

This rearrangement joins TRBV5-1 to TRBJ2-7; 7 nucleotides line up with TRBD1. After removal of 0 bases from V and 5 bases from J, the junction contained 8 bases not matched to a gene. From germline, CDR1 is SGHRS and CDR2 YFSETQ. The CDR3 has 15 amino acids. The CDR3 loop reads CASSLARQGADEQYF. CDR3 coding DNA: TGCGCCAGCAGCTTGGCCCGACAGGGTGCCGACGAGCAGTACTTC.

The chain links TRBV6-1 to TRBJ1-6; TRBD1 agrees at 9 bases. The ends lost 1 base at V and 7 bases at J; junction bases unmatched: 2. The CDR3 covers 15 residues. Looked up from germline, CDR1 is MNHNS and CDR2 is SASEGT. CDR3 region: CASSEVGTGNSPLHF. For the CDR3, the DNA is TGTGCCAGCAGTGAAGTGGGGACAGGGAATTCACCCCTCCACTTT.

This sequence joins TRBV2 and TRBJ2-7, with 10 bases fitting TRBD1. The CDR3 is 14 amino acids. J was trimmed by 1 base and V by 8 bases; bases with no gene match: 5. CDR1 and CDR2 (germline): SNHLY, FYNNEI. The CDR3, as DNA: TGTGCCAGCCGCGCGGGACAGGGGTCCTACGAGCAGTACTTC. This gives the protein CASRAGQGSYEQYF.

The rearrangement joins TRBV29-1 to TRBJ2-3, with 9 bases aligning to TRBD2. The germline gives CDR1 SQVTM, CDR2 ANQGSEA. Unmatched junction bases numbered 4, after V lost 4 bases and J lost 2 bases. This CDR3 has 14 residues. The CDR3 sequence: CSVAPSGDTDTQYF. Here the CDR3 DNA reads TGCAGCGTTGCTCCTAGCGGGGACACAGATACGCAGTATTTT.

The V call is TRBV30, the J call TRBJ1-2; 10 bases are a match to TRBD1. CDR3 length: 13 residues. In germline, CDR1 is GTSNPN, CDR2 SVGIG (reference sequence). Trimming cost V 6 bases and J 8 bases; bases outside gene matches: 9. CDR3 region: CACRDRGLGGYTF. The CDR3 DNA reads as TGTGCCTGCCGGGACAGGGGATTAGGAGGCTACACCTTC. Variable domain in full (rest from reference TRBV30 and TRBJ1-2): SQTIHQWPATLVQPVGSPLSLECTVEGTSNPNLYWYRQAAGRGLQLLFYSVGIGQISSEVPQNLSASRPQDRQFILSSKKLLLSDSGFYLCACRDRGLGGYTFGSGTRLTVV.

The J gene is TRBJ2-3, the V gene TRBV7-9; maybe TRBD2 (5 bases). V was trimmed by 0 bases and J by 2 bases, leaving 9 bases between them. Germline V CDR1 and CDR2: SEHNR, FQNEAQ (reference sequence). CDR3 length: 15 residues. The CDR3 loop is CASSLALANTDTQYF. CDR3 nucleotide sequence: TGTGCCAGCAGCTTAGCTCTAGCCAACACAGATACGCAGTATTTT.

The CDR3 region has the DNA TGTGCCACCCTGGGACAGACCTCCTACGAGCAGTACTTC. Translation gives CATLGQTSYEQYF. The chain uses TRBV7-6 and TRBJ2-7; 7 bases align to TRBD1. CDR3 length: 13 amino acids. The germline gives CDR1 SGHVS, CDR2 FNYEAQ. V trimming: 10 bases; J trimming: 0 bases; junction bases outside the gene matches: 6.

The chain employs TRBV4-2 and TRBJ2-1; D is perhaps TRBD2 (5 bases). Germline loops: CDR1 LGHNA, CDR2 YNFKEQ. CDR3 length: 15 amino acids. V was pared by 6 bases and J by 0 bases, with 12 bases between. The CDR3 here is CASRDSPSSYNEQFF. The CDR3 nucleotides read TGTGCCAGCAGGGACTCGCCAAGCTCCTACAATGAGCAGTTCTTC.

This clone was counted a few times. The chain links TRBV5-4 to TRBJ2-2; 10 bases map to TRBD2. CDR1 and CDR2 from the germline V gene are SGHNT and YYREEE (reference sequence). The CDR3 is made up of 15 amino acids. The V and J ends lost 5 bases and 4 bases, in that order; junction bases with no gene match: 5. Written as DNA, the CDR3 is TGTGCCAGCAGGCTAGCGGGGGCCGGCACCGGGGAGCTGTTTTTT. Its translation: CASRLAGAGTGELFF.

In regard to this clone: Its ends do not fully match the called genes, so a read error is possible. This chain links TRBV11-2 with TRBJ2-1, with a weak D call TRBD1 (6 bases). Per germline, CDR1 SGHAT and CDR2 FQNNGV. This CDR3 is 14 amino acids long. CDR3: CASSIEQGFTEQFF. For the CDR3, the DNA is TGTGCCAGCAGCATAGAGCAGGGGTTTACTGAGCAGTTCTTC.

V usage is TRBV9 and J usage is TRBJ2-3; 7 bases line up with TRBD2. The CDR3 extends over 16 amino acids. CDR1 and CDR2 from the germline V gene are SGDLS and YYNGEE. Germline trimming cut 3 bases from V and 2 bases from J; bases unmatched to any gene: 9. The DNA for the CDR3 is TGTGCCAGCAGCGGCCGGCGGGGGTCGTCCACAGATACGCAGTATTTT. It translates to CASSGRRGSSTDTQYF.

This clone turned up a few times. V gene TRBV5-1 combines with J gene TRBJ2-1; 8 bases fit TRBD1. The CDR3 sequence is 17 residues long. CDR1 SGHRS and CDR2 YFSETQ come from the germline V gene. V trimming: 1 base; J trimming: 4 bases; junction bases outside the gene matches: 10. The DNA for the CDR3 is TGCGCCAGCAGCTTGAAACCCAGACAGGGGACATACAATGAGCAGTTCTTC. This sequence encodes CASSLKPRQGTYNEQFF.

This clone was seen a single time. CDR3 residues: CASSLSGDQADTQYF. CDR3 sequence (DNA): TGTGCCAGCAGCTTGTCGGGGGATCAGGCAGATACGCAGTATTTT. This chain connects TRBV5-4 to TRBJ2-3, with a weak D call TRBD2 (6 bases). V was clipped by 1 base and J by 4 bases, with 13 bases between them. CDR1 SGHNT and CDR2 YYREEE come from the germline V gene (reference sequence). The CDR3 runs to 15 residues.

This chain links TRBV28 with TRBJ1-2; D is uncertain. Germline CDR1 MDHEN, CDR2 SYDVKM. Trimming shortened V by 2 bases and J by 7 bases, and 8 bases separated the two germline ends. The CDR3 covers 12 residues. The CDR3 DNA is TGTGCCAGCAGTTTAAGAGAGCGTGGCTACACCTTC. Encoded protein: CASSLRERGYTF.

The chain employs TRBV4-1 and TRBJ1-1, with TRBD1 identical over 9 bases. The germline gives CDR1 MGHRA, CDR2 YSYEKL. Trimming removed 0 bases from V and 1 base from J; junction bases left unmatched: 9. This CDR3 comprises 18 residues. CDR3 residues: CASSQDTDRGGGNTEAFF. The CDR3 DNA reads TGCGCCAGCAGCCAAGATACCGACAGGGGGGGCGGGAACACTGAAGCTTTCTTT.

The table lists this clone with a count of one. The V gene is TRBV5-1, the J gene TRBJ1-1; 10 bases are a match to TRBD1. The CDR3 sequence is 16 residues long. V dropped 4 bases and J dropped 5; count of bases not matched to a gene: 11. Germline V gene sequence: CDR1 SGHRS, CDR2 YFSETQ. The CDR3 DNA sequence: TGCGCCAGCAGCAAGAGGACAGGGGGAAGATTTACTGAAGCTTTCTTT. Protein sequence: CASSKRTGGRFTEAFF.

V and J are TRBV7-3 and TRBJ2-1; 9 bases line up with TRBD2. With 3 bases clipped from V and 5 bases from J, the junction kept 5 bases outside the gene matches. Germline V gene lookup returns CDR1 SGHTA and CDR2 FQGTGA. The CDR3 loop spans 15 amino acids. The CDR3, as DNA: TGTGCCAGCAGCTTGGGGGGACTAGCACACAATGAGCAGTTCTTC. Protein: CASSLGGLAHNEQFF.

This chain links TRBV30 with TRBJ2-7, with D possibly TRBD1 on 5 matching bases. CDR1 is GTSNPN and CDR2 is SVGIG in the germline V gene (reference sequence). CDR3 length equals 11 residues. Trimming left V 5 bases short and J 6 bases short, with 11 bases between. This CDR3 reads CAWGANSEQYF. CDR3 nucleotides: TGTGCCTGGGGGGCGAACAGCGAGCAGTACTTC.

V and J are TRBV10-3 and TRBJ2-3; weak D call: TRBD2 (5 bases). Germline V CDR1 and CDR2: ENHRY, SYGVKD. The CDR3 is 15 amino acids. V gave up 1 base and J gave up 0 bases, with 8 bases separating them. The CDR3 bases are TGTGCCATCAGTGAGTTAGAGGGTAGCACAGATACGCAGTATTTT. This gives the protein CAISELEGSTDTQYF.

A word on this clone: One junction end disagrees with the germline gene, perhaps due to a read error. This chain connects TRBV7-9 to TRBJ2-4; D is undetermined. The CDR3 extends over 12 amino acids. Germline CDR1 is SEHNR and CDR2 is FQNEAQ (reference sequence). The chain's CDR3 is CASSLEPPRSTF. For the CDR3, the DNA is TGTGCCAGCAGCTTAGAACCTCCGCGTTCTACCTTC.